What follows are 23 T cell receptor beta chains derived from one specimen sequenced in a study of shared clonotypes between healthy human individuals. The table came from immunoSEQ multiplex PCR; TCRdb's copy has only in-frame clones and leaves some out. Altogether around 320,000 clones are present, around 86% being singletons, with the ten largest covering around 15%. Sequencing was done on a sample of memory CD8+ T cells sorted from blood. The sample's subset: CD45RO+ cells pooled with CCR7-negative TemRA cells. These receptors originate from a young man in good health.

V gene TRBV4-1 combines with J gene TRBJ1-5, with D possibly matching TRBD1 (5 bases). V gave up 4 bases and J gave up 9 bases, with 16 bases separating them. The CDR3 length is 14 residues. Per germline, CDR1 MGHRA and CDR2 YSYEKL. CDR3 in amino acids: CASSPTEGFRPQHF. CDR3 sequence (DNA): TGCGCCAGCAGCCCGACAGAGGGATTTAGGCCCCAGCATTTT.

This chain connects TRBV10-2 to TRBJ1-6; TRBD1 matches 11 bases. Germline V CDR1 and CDR2: WSHSY, SAAADI. V lost 5 bases, J lost 7 bases, and 13 bases stayed unmatched. The CDR3 length is 18 residues. CDR3 in amino acids: CASSSEGQGAEGNSPLHF. The CDR3 DNA follows: TGCGCCAGCAGTTCGGAAGGACAGGGGGCTGAAGGGAATTCACCCCTCCACTTT.

This clone was counted once. V is TRBV20-1 and J is TRBJ2-3; D remains ambiguous. The CDR3 runs to 11 residues. CDR1 and CDR2 from the germline V gene are DFQATT and SNEGSKA (reference sequence). Between the trimmed V and J ends, which lost 5 bases and 6 bases, there was a span of 9 bases. CDR3 nucleotides: TGCAGTGCTTATGTGCGGGATACGCAGTATTTT. As protein: CSAYVRDTQYF.

The chain links TRBV7-2 to TRBJ2-7; 8 bases fit TRBD2. The CDR3 sequence is 18 residues long. Germline CDR1 and CDR2: SGHTA and FQGNSA. V lost 1 base to trimming and J lost 4 bases; unmatched junction nucleotides: 15. CDR3 bases: TGTGCCAGCAGCTTAGAAGGGTATTGGGGACTAGACGATTACGAGCAGTACTTC. It yields the protein CASSLEGYWGLDDYEQYF.

This CDR3 is CASTNSAGVYTGELFF. In nucleotides, the CDR3 is TGTGCCAGCACCAACTCGGCGGGGGTTTACACCGGGGAGCTGTTTTTT. The chain carries TRBV28 and TRBJ2-2; TRBD2 matches at 7 bases. From germline, CDR1 is MDHEN and CDR2 SYDVKM. The V segment lost 7 bases and the J segment 3 bases; nucleotides outside the gene matches: 11. There are 16 residues in the CDR3.

The chain uses TRBV29-1 and TRBJ2-3; D is possibly TRBD2 (5 bases). Germline CDR1 reads SQVTM; CDR2 reads ANQGSEA. This CDR3 has 15 residues. V lost 3 bases to trimming and J lost 0 bases, with 13 bases between them. The CDR3 coding sequence is TGCAGCGTTGATCCAGCGGAAACTAGCACAGATACGCAGTATTTT. Its translation is CSVDPAETSTDTQYF.

The chain has TRBV2 and TRBJ2-7; D is perhaps TRBD1 (5 bases). Germline loops: CDR1 SNHLY, CDR2 FYNNEI. The CDR3 consists of 14 residues. Trimming pared 2 bases from V and 3 bases from J, leaving 11 bases between. The CDR3 DNA follows: TGTGCCAGCAGTGAAATGGCAGGGAACTACGAGCAGTACTTC. Translated: CASSEMAGNYEQYF.

V and J are TRBV5-1 and TRBJ2-5; a weak D match, TRBD1 (5 bases). The V gene lost 4 bases and the J gene lost 5 bases, with 18 bases spanning the gap. This CDR3 is 15 amino acids long. Germline assignment: CDR1 SGHRS and CDR2 YFSETQ. The CDR3 sequence: CASSQVPWGWETQYF. CDR3 DNA sequence: TGCGCCAGCAGCCAGGTCCCATGGGGCTGGGAGACCCAGTACTTC.

Of note for this clone: Relative to the germline gene, one junction end is altered; a read error may explain this. The chain uses TRBV7-7 and TRBJ2-5; possibly TRBD1 for D (5 bases). The CDR3 contains 15 residues. Germline V CDR1 and CDR2: SSHAT, FNYEAQ (reference sequence). The CDR3 DNA is TGTGCTAGCAGCTTAGATGGGGCCTACCAAGAGACCCAGTACTTC. It is translated as CASSLDGAYQETQYF.

The rearrangement joins TRBV6-5 to TRBJ2-5; D remains ambiguous. The V gene lost 8 bases and the J gene lost 0 bases, with 7 bases spanning the gap. The CDR3 is made up of 12 amino acids. Germline-derived CDR1 and CDR2 are MNHEY and SVGAGI. This CDR3 is CASGSYQETQYF. The CDR3 DNA reads TGTGCCAGCGGGTCTTACCAAGAGACCCAGTACTTC.

J is TRBJ2-7 and V is TRBV20-1; D ambiguous. This CDR3 is built from 11 residues. The germline V gene encodes CDR1 DFQATT and CDR2 SNEGSKA (reference sequence). V lost 6 bases and J 7 bases, leaving 13 bases between the germline ends. This chain's CDR3 is CSAPAVGEQYF. The CDR3 nucleotides are TGCAGTGCCCCGGCAGTAGGGGAGCAGTACTTC.

This sequence joins TRBV6-5 and TRBJ2-7; 9 bases line up with TRBD1. The CDR3 has 14 residues. The V gene end was trimmed by 4 bases and the J gene end by 9 bases; junction bases not matched to a gene: 10. Germline assignment: CDR1 MNHEY and CDR2 SVGAGI. The CDR3 DNA reads as TGTGCCAGCAGTTCCGGGACAGGGTATGTTGGGCAGTACTTC. Protein sequence: CASSSGTGYVGQYF.

The genes are TRBV12-5 and TRBJ2-5; D may be TRBD1 or TRBD2 (6 bases each). This CDR3 contains 17 residues. Germline V CDR1 and CDR2: LGHNT, FRNRAP. V lost 2 bases and J 3 bases, leaving 19 bases between the germline ends. The CDR3 DNA reads TGTGCTAGTGGTTTGTCCACTGGGGGGCTAAGGGAAGAGACCCAGTACTTC. Protein product: CASGLSTGGLREETQYF.

This CDR3 is CASSSGLAGAETQYF. The CDR3 DNA is TGCGCCAGCAGCTCTGGACTAGCGGGAGCAGAGACCCAGTACTTC. The chain combines TRBV5-1 with TRBJ2-5; 13 bases are shared with TRBD2. CDR1 and CDR2 (germline): SGHRS, YFSETQ. The CDR3 totals 15 residues. Trimming took 3 bases from V and 4 from J; bases not matched to a gene: 3.

This clone was recorded only once. The chain links TRBV9 to TRBJ1-2; weak D call: TRBD1 (6 bases). The CDR3 is made up of 14 amino acids. The V end was cut by 4 bases, the J end by 8 bases, with 18 bases between. CDR1 is SGDLS and CDR2 is YYNGEE in the germline V gene. The chain's CDR3 is CASSWGLGKEGYTF. The DNA of the CDR3 is TGTGCCAGCAGCTGGGGGCTGGGAAAGGAAGGCTACACCTTC.

J is TRBJ2-2 and V is TRBV6-1; D may correspond to TRBD1 or TRBD2 (5 bases each). V was trimmed by 5 bases and J by 0 bases, leaving 10 bases between them. CDR1 and CDR2 (germline): MNHNS, SASEGT. CDR3 size: 15 residues. Here the CDR3 reads CASSQGTANTGELFF. The CDR3 region has the DNA TGTGCCAGCAGTCAAGGGACGGCGAACACCGGGGAGCTGTTTTTT.

The rearrangement uses TRBV7-9 and TRBJ1-4; possibly TRBD1 for D (5 bases). CDR3 size: 14 residues. Germline assignment: CDR1 SEHNR and CDR2 FQNEAQ (reference sequence). Deletions cut 5 bases from V and 8 bases from J, with 15 bases between. CDR3 DNA sequence: TGTGCCAGCAGCGACAACAGGATAAAGGAAAAACTGTTTTTT. It translates to CASSDNRIKEKLFF.

CDR3 protein: CASRCGVNTGELFF. The CDR3 region has the DNA TGCGCCAGCAGGTGCGGGGTCAACACCGGGGAGCTGTTTTTT. V and J are TRBV10-1 and TRBJ2-2; D possibly corresponds to TRBD2 (6 bases). The germline gives CDR1 WNHNN, CDR2 SYGVQD (reference sequence). V was pared by 6 bases and J by 2 bases, with 10 bases between. This CDR3 contains 14 residues.

This clone occurred once. The CDR3 spells CASRRKGTEPNYGYTF. CDR3 nucleotides: TGTGCCAGCAGAAGGAAAGGGACAGAACCCAACTATGGCTACACCTTC. The genes are TRBV2 and TRBJ1-2, with 7 bases aligning to TRBD1. There are 16 residues in the CDR3. Germline CDR1 reads SNHLY; CDR2 reads FYNNEI. With V trimmed by 6 bases and J by 2 bases, 12 bases remained unmatched.

CDR3 coding DNA: TGTGCCAGTAGTATAACTGGACAAAGCAGCTCCTACGAGCAGTACTTC. Protein product: CASSITGQSSSYEQYF. The chain joins TRBV19 to TRBJ2-7; possible D gene TRBD1, 5 bases. Germline CDR1 reads LNHDA; CDR2 reads SQIVND (reference sequence). Trimming took 2 bases from V and 0 from J, leaving 14 bases between them. The CDR3 loop spans 16 amino acids.

The CDR3 coding sequence is TGTGCCAGCAGCTCGGCCCGGGCTCAAGAAGCTTTCTTT. Its protein product is CASSSARAQEAFF. This chain links TRBV5-4 with TRBJ1-1; D ambiguous. This CDR3 contains 13 residues. Deletions cut 3 bases from V and 8 bases from J, with 14 bases between. Germline lookup yields CDR1 SGHNT and CDR2 YYREEE (reference sequence).

This clone has just a few counts. The chain carries TRBV7-2 and TRBJ2-3; D call uncertain. Germline V gene lookup returns CDR1 SGHTA and CDR2 FQGNSA. The V and J ends lost 4 bases and 2 bases respectively, with 13 bases between them. CDR3 length: 15 residues. CDR3 sequence: CASSYGVDHTDTQYF. For the CDR3, the DNA is TGTGCCAGCAGCTATGGGGTGGACCACACAGATACGCAGTATTTT.

As for this clone: At the DNA level, this CDR3 is encoded by other sequences in the same sample as well. V gene TRBV9 combines with J gene TRBJ1-3; D may be TRBD1 (6 bases). The length of the CDR3 is 15 residues. Germline lookup yields CDR1 SGDLS and CDR2 YYNGEE. Trimming removed 2 bases at V and 2 bases at J, with 11 bases between. As DNA, the CDR3 is TGTGCCAGCAGCGTGGGCCAGGGGCCTGGAAACACCATATATTTT. Residues: CASSVGQGPGNTIYF.